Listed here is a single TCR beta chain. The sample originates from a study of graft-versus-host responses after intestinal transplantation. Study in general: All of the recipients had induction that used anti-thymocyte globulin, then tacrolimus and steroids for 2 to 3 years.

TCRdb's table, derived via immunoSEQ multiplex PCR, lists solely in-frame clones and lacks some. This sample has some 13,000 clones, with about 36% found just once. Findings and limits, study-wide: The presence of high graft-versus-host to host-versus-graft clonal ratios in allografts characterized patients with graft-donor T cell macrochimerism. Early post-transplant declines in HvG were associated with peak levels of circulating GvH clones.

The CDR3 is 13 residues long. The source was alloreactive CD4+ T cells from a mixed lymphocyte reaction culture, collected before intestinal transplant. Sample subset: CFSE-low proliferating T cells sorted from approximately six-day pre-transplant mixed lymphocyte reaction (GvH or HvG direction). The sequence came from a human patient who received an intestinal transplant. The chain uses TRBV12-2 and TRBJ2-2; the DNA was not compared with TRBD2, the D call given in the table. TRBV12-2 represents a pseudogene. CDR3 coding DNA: TGTGCAAGTCGCTTACTGAACACCGGGGAGCTGTTTTTT. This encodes CASRLLNTGELFF.